One TCR beta chain is described in this entry. No antigen is known for it. Losses at the gene ends were 1 base for V and 8 bases for J; bases not matched to a gene: 2. The CDR3 is 13 amino acids. From germline, CDR1 is GTSNPN and CDR2 SVGIG (reference sequence). This record comes from a study of PD-1 blockade in classical Hodgkin lymphoma. Study background: Patients in the cohort were put on intravenous nivolumab, 3 mg/kg every 2 weeks.

There was relapse after autologous stem cell transplantation in every patient, and there was variation in brentuximab vedotin exposure. Patients' outcomes at their best amounted to complete response, partial response or progressive disease. Produced via immunoSEQ multiplex PCR; TCRdb's table is partial and in-frame only. This table has about 93,000 clones, roughly 80% appearing once. Study findings and constraints: Exclusion covered patients beginning nivolumab under 1 year post-ASCT.

The sequence came from a human donor with classical Hodgkin lymphoma. The chain links TRBV30 to TRBJ1-4, with 9 bases that match TRBD1. This sample comprised peripheral blood mononuclear cells (PBMCs), obtained before the second cycle of nivolumab. The CDR3 region is CAWSEDRGEKLFF. As DNA, the CDR3 is TGTGCCTGGAGTGAGGACAGGGGAGAAAAACTGTTTTTT.